These 31 T cell receptor beta chains share one sample of origin, sequenced in a study of neurological immune-mediated disorders. From the 5' RACE reads, TCRdb called clonotypes with MiXCR, one entry per CDR3 protein. The data hold under 90,000 distinct CDR3 sequences, with around 10% observed a single time. Source material: PBMCs. These receptors were taken from a man aged 35-49 years in good health.

This clonotype rates as large. The DNA of the CDR3 is TGTGCCAGCAGCCAAGGGCCGGGACAGGGCTGGCAGCCCCAGCATTTT. Its translation is CASSQGPGQGWQPQHF. The genes are TRBV4-2 and TRBJ1-5; 9 bases map to TRBD1. The germline V gene has CDR1 LGHNA and CDR2 YNFKEQ. The CDR3 consists of 16 residues. Trimming cost V 1 base and J 7 bases; bases outside gene matches: 8.

In its sample, this clonotype was seen many times. V usage is TRBV19 and J usage is TRBJ1-1; D remains ambiguous. The CDR3 is made up of 13 amino acids. V lost 6 bases, J lost 2 bases, and 10 bases lay in between. The V gene's germline CDR1 is LNHDA and CDR2 SQIVND (reference sequence). The CDR3 loop is CASSPDTNTEAFF. The CDR3 region has the DNA TGTGCCAGTAGCCCTGACACTAACACTGAAGCTTTCTTT.

This clonotype showed up many times. The V and J genes are TRBV12-5 and TRBJ1-2; D is uncertain. The germline V gene has CDR1 LGHNT and CDR2 FRNRAP. Trimming stripped 1 base from V and 7 bases from J, with 10 bases between. This CDR3 has 13 amino acids. The DNA of the CDR3 is TGTGCTAGTGGTTTGGCCCCCGAAGCTGGCTACACCTTC. It encodes CASGLAPEAGYTF.

This clonotype was seen many times. The chain combines TRBV3-1 with TRBJ2-1, with 8 bases that match TRBD2. There are 14 residues in the CDR3. V shed 3 bases and J 9 bases; nucleotides not matched to a gene: 7. Per the germline V gene, CDR1 is LGHDT and CDR2 is YNNKEL (reference sequence). The CDR3 protein is CASSHTGLAAEQFF. As DNA, the CDR3 is TGTGCCAGCAGCCACACCGGACTAGCCGCTGAGCAGTTCTTC.

Of note for this clonotype: A clone one base away is much larger, so this may be a read error. The gene calls are TRBV3-1 and TRBJ1-1; D remains ambiguous. The CDR3 runs 15 residues. Germline V gene lookup returns CDR1 LGHDT and CDR2 YNNKEL (reference sequence). The chain's CDR3 is CASSRRSYGNTESFF. In DNA form, the CDR3 reads TGTGCCAGCAGCCGTCGGAGCTATGGCAACACTGAATCTTTCTTT.

The V call is TRBV10-3, the J call TRBJ1-3; unclear D gene. The CDR3 has 16 amino acids. Trimming removed 4 bases at V and 2 bases at J, with 15 bases between. Germline CDR1 reads ENHRY; CDR2 reads SYGVKD. The CDR3 loop reads CAISAGPAGTGNTIYF. DNA of the CDR3: TGTGCCATCAGTGCAGGACCCGCAGGAACTGGAAACACCATATATTTT.

The sample holds many counts of this clonotype. The chain has TRBV4-2 and TRBJ2-5, with D possibly being TRBD1 (5 bases). CDR1 is LGHNA, CDR2 YNFKEQ, per germline. The V and J ends lost 0 bases and 1 base respectively, with 9 bases between them. The CDR3 extends over 15 amino acids. CDR3 nucleotides: TGTGCCAGCAGCCAAGAGTGGACATCCCAAGAGACCCAGTACTTC. Its translation is CASSQEWTSQETQYF.

Ten or more counts support this clonotype. This chain joins TRBV3-1 and TRBJ2-1, with TRBD1 matching 7 bases. V trimming: 1 base; J trimming: 2 bases; junction bases outside the gene matches: 2. Germline V gene data show CDR1 as LGHDT and CDR2 as YNNKEL (reference sequence). The length of the CDR3 is 15 residues. The CDR3 region has the DNA TGTGCCAGCAGCCAAGGACAGGGTCCCTACAATGAGCAGTTCTTC. It is translated as CASSQGQGPYNEQFF.

This clonotype appeared many times. The chain carries TRBV29-1 and TRBJ1-3; D gene uncertain. V dropped 3 bases and J dropped 0 bases, with 12 bases sitting between them. CDR3 length: 15 amino acids. Germline V gives CDR1 SQVTM, CDR2 ANQGSEA. The CDR3 sequence is CSVDILFNSGNTIYF. The CDR3 DNA reads as TGCAGCGTTGATATTCTCTTCAACTCTGGAAACACCATATATTTT. Using reference TRBV29-1 and TRBJ1-3 for the parts outside the CDR3, the full variable domain is SAVISQKPSRDICQRGTSLTIQCQVDSQVTMMFWYRQQPGQSLTLIATANQGSEATYESGFVIDKFPISRPNLTFSTLTVSNMSPEDSSIYLCSVDILFNSGNTIYFGEGSWLTVV.

The table lists this clonotype with many counts. The rearrangement links TRBV9 to TRBJ2-3; D possibly corresponds to TRBD2 (5 bases). The germline V gene has CDR1 SGDLS and CDR2 YYNGEE. This CDR3 has 20 amino acids. V lost 3 bases to trimming and J lost 3 bases, with 29 bases between them. For the CDR3, the DNA is TGTGCCAGCAGCGCTCGACAACTACCGGTCTCCGGGGTCGGTACAGATACGCAGTATTTT. This sequence encodes CASSARQLPVSGVGTDTQYF.

This chain connects TRBV20-1 to TRBJ2-6, with a weak D call TRBD1 (5 bases). Trimming took off 0 bases at V and 0 bases at J, with 12 bases between the two ends. Germline CDR1 and CDR2: DFQATT and SNEGSKA (reference sequence). There are 17 residues in the CDR3. For the CDR3, the DNA is TGCAGTGCTAGAGATCCCAGGGTATACTCTGGGGCCAACGTCCTGACTTTC. Its translation is CSARDPRVYSGANVLTF.

This clonotype has a count of ten or more. The rearrangement joins TRBV6-6 to TRBJ1-6, with D unresolved. Germline-derived CDR1 and CDR2 are MNHNY and SVGAGI (reference sequence). The CDR3 totals 16 residues. The V end lost 0 bases, the J end lost 8 bases, and 14 bases lay between the germline ends. CDR3 sequence (DNA): TGTGCCAGCAGTTACTCAGGGCGGAGGGTGGATTCACCCCTCCACTTT. As protein: CASSYSGRRVDSPLHF.

The table lists this clonotype with many counts. The rearrangement joins TRBV7-2 to TRBJ1-6, with D possibly matching TRBD1 (5 bases). Germline V CDR1 and CDR2: SGHTA, FQGNSA. Trimming pared 6 bases from V and 5 bases from J, leaving 14 bases between. The CDR3 is 15 residues long. The CDR3 DNA sequence: TGTGCCAGCAGTTTTATAGGGACGGATAATTCACCCCTCCACTTT. The encoded protein is CASSFIGTDNSPLHF.

This clonotype was found many times. The DNA for the CDR3 is TGTGCCAGTGGGTGGGGGGGTTCACCCCTCCACTTT. Protein sequence: CASGWGGSPLHF. J is TRBJ1-6 and V is TRBV27, with TRBD1 as a possible D gene (5 bases). Trimming pared 9 bases from V and 9 bases from J, leaving 12 bases between. The V gene's germline CDR1 is MNHEY and CDR2 SMNVEV (reference sequence). The CDR3 spans 12 residues.

In its sample, this clonotype was seen many times. The genes are TRBV21-1 and TRBJ2-5; the D call TRBD2 from the table was never checked on the DNA. TRBV21-1 is a known pseudogene. The CDR3 spans 16 residues. This CDR3 reads CASSKGASGDQETQYF. The CDR3 region has the DNA TGTGCCAGCAGCAAAGGGGCTAGCGGCGACCAAGAGACCCAGTACTTC.

This clonotype was counted many times. The CDR3 is CASSYGVAAGNTIYF. CDR3 bases: TGTGCCAGCAGTTACGGCGTGGCGGCGGGAAACACCATATATTTT. The V and J genes are TRBV6-5 and TRBJ1-3, with D hard to call. V lost 2 bases and J 4 bases, leaving 12 bases between the germline ends. Germline V gives CDR1 MNHEY, CDR2 SVGAGI. This CDR3 has 15 residues.

As concerns this clonotype: The junction does not match germline at one end; this may be a read error. The chain employs TRBV7-2 and TRBJ2-1; TRBD2 might be the D (6 bases). Per germline, CDR1 SGHTA and CDR2 FQGNSA. This CDR3 has 14 amino acids. The CDR3 spells CASSPGTYLNEQIF. DNA for the CDR3: TGTGCCAGCAGCCCCGGGACTTATCTAAATGAGCAGATCTTC.

This clonotype was detected many times. This chain joins TRBV10-3 and TRBJ2-7; 8 bases align to TRBD2. The CDR3 sequence is 13 residues long. CDR1 is ENHRY and CDR2 is SYGVKD in the germline V gene. The V gene end was trimmed by 4 bases and the J gene end by 4 bases; junction bases not matched to a gene: 3. The CDR3 region is CAISAQREYEQYF. In DNA, the CDR3 is TGTGCCATCAGTGCCCAGCGGGAGTACGAGCAGTACTTC.

This clonotype came up many times. The chain has TRBV11-2 and TRBJ2-1; TRBD2 is a possible D gene (6 bases). CDR1 and CDR2 from the germline V gene are SGHAT and FQNNGV. Trimming cost V 1 base and J 2 bases, with 9 bases left between them. The CDR3 covers 15 residues. CDR3 DNA sequence: TGTGCCAGCAGCTTAGGGCCTAGCGCCTACAATGAGCAGTTCTTC. As protein: CASSLGPSAYNEQFF.

This clonotype showed up many times. This chain uses TRBV20-1 with TRBJ2-3; 11 positions match TRBD2. This CDR3 is built from 14 residues. The V gene's germline CDR1 is DFQATT and CDR2 SNEGSKA (reference sequence). V was clipped by 6 bases and J by 0 bases; unmatched bases: 2. The CDR3 is CSALAGGSTDTQYF. The DNA of the CDR3 is TGCAGTGCATTAGCGGGGGGGAGCACAGATACGCAGTATTTT.

This clonotype was seen many times. The chain combines TRBV19 with TRBJ2-7; tentatively, D is TRBD2 (5 bases). CDR1 and CDR2 from the germline V gene are LNHDA and SQIVND (reference sequence). This CDR3 is built from 12 residues. V was cut by 3 bases and J by 6 bases, with 9 bases left in between. The CDR3 spells CASSIWGAEQYF. CDR3 bases: TGTGCCAGTAGTATCTGGGGAGCCGAGCAGTACTTC. Full variable domain (rest looked up from reference TRBV19 and TRBJ2-7): DGGITQSPKYLFRKEGQNVTLSCEQNLNHDAMYWYRQDPGQGLRLIYYSQIVNDFQKGDIAEGYSVSREKKESFPLTVTSAQKNPTAFYLCASSIWGAEQYFGPGTRLTVT.

The table lists this clonotype with a few counts. J is TRBJ1-1 and V is TRBV18; 8 bases align to TRBD1. V lost 3 bases to trimming and J lost 4 bases; unmatched junction nucleotides: 13. CDR1 is KGHSH and CDR2 is LQKENI in the germline V gene. The CDR3 consists of 17 residues. The CDR3: CASSPLPDRALSTEAFF. Written as DNA, the CDR3 is TGTGCCAGCTCACCCTTACCGGACAGGGCTTTGAGCACTGAAGCTTTCTTT.

This clonotype has more than one count but fewer than ten. The V gene is TRBV20-1, the J gene TRBJ2-7, with D possibly being TRBD1 or TRBD2 (7 bases each). The germline V gene encodes CDR1 DFQATT and CDR2 SNEGSKA (reference sequence). Between the trimmed V and J ends, which lost 6 bases and 6 bases, there was a span of 21 bases. This CDR3 has 14 residues. The CDR3 sequence: CSANRLTGRGEQYF. CDR3 bases: TGCAGTGCAAATCGCCTGACAGGGAGGGGCGAGCAGTACTTC.

There are many counts of this clonotype. The rearrangement links TRBV4-1 to TRBJ2-2, with D uncertain. The length of the CDR3 is 15 residues. Germline CDR1 MGHRA, CDR2 YSYEKL. V was clipped by 0 bases and J by 9 bases, with 14 bases between them. The CDR3 nucleotides are TGCGCCAGCAGCCAAGAGTACTCCACACCAAGGGAGCTGTTTTTT. As protein: CASSQEYSTPRELFF.

This clonotype showed up many times. The V gene is TRBV10-3, the J gene TRBJ2-7, with D possibly TRBD2 on 7 matching bases. The length of the CDR3 is 14 residues. In germline, CDR1 is ENHRY, CDR2 SYGVKD. Trimming cost V 4 bases and J 9 bases, with 19 bases left between them. In nucleotides, the CDR3 is TGTGCCATCAGTGGGGCTGCGGGGGCTGAGGGGCAGTACTTC. This translates into CAISGAAGAEGQYF.

This clonotype has ten or more counts. The rearrangement links TRBV20-1 to TRBJ2-7; 8 bases map to TRBD1. After removal of 3 bases from V and 5 bases from J, the junction contained 9 bases not matched to a gene. Looked up from germline, CDR1 is DFQATT and CDR2 is SNEGSKA (reference sequence). The CDR3 totals 14 residues. Here the CDR3 DNA reads TGCAGTGCTAGTAGGACAGGGATTGAGGACGAGCAGTACTTC. Protein: CSASRTGIEDEQYF.

Many counts were recorded for this clonotype. The chain is built from TRBV12-3 or TRBV12-4 and TRBJ2-3, with D possibly matching TRBD2 (5 bases). The CDR3 covers 15 residues. The V and J ends lost 3 bases and 6 bases respectively, with 16 bases between them. The CDR3 DNA follows: TGTGCCAGCAGTTTGGGCGCCGGGGTTGGGGATACGCAGTATTTT. This translates into CASSLGAGVGDTQYF.

This clonotype was recorded at least ten times. The chain employs TRBV12-3 or TRBV12-4 and TRBJ1-2; the D gene is possibly TRBD1 (5 bases). The CDR3 extends over 13 amino acids. V was shortened by 9 bases and J by 0 bases, with 11 bases between the two germline ends. CDR3 DNA sequence: TGTGCCAGTACCTACAGGCCTAACTATGGCTACACCTTC. Protein: CASTYRPNYGYTF.

This clonotype was observed a handful of times. CDR3 residues: CATQGMRNEQYF. CDR3 DNA sequence: TGTGCCACCCAGGGTATGCGGAACGAGCAGTACTTC. The gene calls are TRBV6-1 and TRBJ2-7; D may be TRBD1 (5 bases). CDR3 size: 12 residues. Germline CDR1 is MNHNS and CDR2 is SASEGT. V was clipped by 10 bases and J by 5 bases, with 15 bases between them.

This clonotype came up many times. V and J are TRBV5-1 and TRBJ2-3; D is unresolved. Trimming removed 2 bases from V and 6 bases from J, with 7 bases in between. CDR3 length: 12 amino acids. The germline gives CDR1 SGHRS, CDR2 YFSETQ. The CDR3 bases are TGCGCCAGCAGCTTCAAGGCGGATACGCAGTATTTT. Encoded protein: CASSFKADTQYF.

This clonotype was found many times. V usage is TRBV29-1 and J usage is TRBJ2-1; 12 bases match TRBD2. The J segment lost 3 bases and the V segment lost 7 bases, leaving 4 bases of the junction unmatched. Per the germline V gene, CDR1 is SQVTM and CDR2 is ANQGSEA. The CDR3 has 14 amino acids. Here the CDR3 DNA reads TGCAGCGACTTGACTAGCGGGGGCTACAATGAGCAGTTCTTC. Its translation: CSDLTSGGYNEQFF.